This entry describes one T cell receptor beta chain. The antigen remains unidentified. The sample comes from a study of tumor-infiltrating lymphocytes in primary liver carcinoma. Study-level information: Those enrolled were patients of both sexes, who were aged 30 to 69 years. General study findings and limits: A fraction of only about 8-25% of top clones appeared in all five tumor regions. Overlap between tumor regions exceeded overlap of tumor with adjacent tissue or blood.

Extraction of RNA together with DNA used about 17-31 mg of unsorted bulk tissue. A constant-region primer served to make TCR beta cDNA from approximately 490 ng total RNA. Slightly modified ARM-PCR, run as three nested multiplex PCR rounds, produced the TCR beta libraries. TRBV1-TRBV30 forward and Cbeta reverse primers drove the first two approximately 11-cycle rounds. TCRdb independently ran MiXCR on the multiplex PCR reads; one entry per CDR3 protein. The sample has 100,000 or so distinct CDR3 sequences, around three quarters seen once. The CDR3 covers 14 residues. V lost 5 bases and J lost 7, with 15 bases in between. Germline-derived CDR1 and CDR2 are SGHVS and FNYEAQ.

The gene calls are TRBV7-6 and TRBJ2-1, with TRBD1 as a possible D gene (5 bases). The TCR sequence derives from a woman aged 55-70 years with primary liver carcinoma and hepatitis B virus infection. The sample comprised liver tumor tissue from sampling region 5. The subset is: tumor region T5, tumor centre. As DNA, the CDR3 is TGTGCCAGCAGCCTTTGGGCCAGGGTGAATGAGCAGTTCTTC. Protein: CASSLWARVNEQFF.